This T cell receptor (beta chain) originates from a study of blood T cell repertoires in COVID-19. Study in general: The study drew acute and convalescent COVID-19 samples from the United States, Italy and Spain.

Seattle's cohort entered during active infection and was followed longitudinally. Here immunoSEQ multiplex PCR was the method, and the copy in TCRdb shows in-frame clones only, minus some. The data show 310,000 or so clones, with 87% seen just once and roughly 8.9% held by the top ten. Unmatched junction bases numbered 7, after V lost 4 bases and J lost 14 bases. There are 13 residues in the CDR3. Germline V lookup: CDR1 SGHTA, CDR2 FQGNSA. This chain connects TRBV7-2 to TRBJ1-6; 8 nucleotides line up with TRBD1. Sequencing used peripheral blood. The source is a man younger than 40 with COVID-19, enrolled during active disease. The CDR3 bases are TGTGCCAGCAGCTCCGGACAGGGAGGCACCCTCCACTTT. Residues: CASSSGQGGTLHF.